This passage covers 15 T cell receptor beta chains from one sample sequenced in a study of blood T cells in healthy people across ages. PCR was performed a second time for about 7 to 12 cycles using a sample-barcoded 5' primer and a J-beta primer mix. TCRdb analysed the 5' RACE reads with MiXCR anew, one entry per CDR3 protein. Among roughly 1,800,000 distinct CDR3 sequences listed, around 50% were seen once. The sequenced sample consisted of blood. These receptors were obtained from a middle-aged woman in good health.

This chain connects TRBV28 to TRBJ1-2, with D tentatively TRBD1 (5 bases). The CDR3 totals 14 residues. V lost 6 bases to trimming and J lost 9 bases, with 20 bases between them. Germline values: CDR1 MDHEN, CDR2 SYDVKM. The CDR3 sequence: CASRIDRHFLSYTF. The DNA of the CDR3 is TGTGCCAGCAGAATAGACAGACACTTTTTGAGCTACACCTTC.

This clonotype turned up a few times. A much bigger clone sits one base away, suggesting this may be a read error. V is TRBV7-2 and J is TRBJ2-3; D gene unclear. The ends were cut back, 1 base at V and 4 bases at J, with 6 bases in the middle. The V gene's germline CDR1 is SGHTA and CDR2 FQGNSA. There are 13 residues in the CDR3. CDR3 in amino acids: CASSLGAPDTQYF. The DNA of the CDR3 is TGTGCCAGCAGCTTAGGAGCCCCAGATACGCAGTATTTT.

CDR3 amino acids: CSASSARDEQFF. The CDR3 nucleotides are TGCAGTGCTAGTTCCGCGAGGGATGAGCAGTTCTTC. The rearrangement uses TRBV20-1 and TRBJ2-1; maybe TRBD2 (5 bases). Trimming cost V 3 bases and J 8 bases, with 11 bases left between them. CDR1 is DFQATT and CDR2 is SNEGSKA in the germline V gene (reference sequence). The CDR3 has 12 amino acids.

The chain employs TRBV7-6 and TRBJ2-2; 13 nucleotides line up with TRBD2. CDR1 and CDR2 from the germline V gene are SGHVS and FNYEAQ. CDR3 length: 19 amino acids. V trimming: 3 bases; J trimming: 0 bases; junction bases outside the gene matches: 7. The CDR3 DNA sequence: TGTGCCAGCAGCTTTAGCAAGACTAGCGGGGGGACGAACACCGGGGAGCTGTTTTTT. Translating gives CASSFSKTSGGTNTGELFF.

The chain carries TRBV29-1 and TRBJ1-5; maybe TRBD1 (6 bases). The V end lost 7 bases, the J end lost 6 bases, and 13 bases lay between the germline ends. The CDR3 spans 12 residues. Germline CDR1 SQVTM, CDR2 ANQGSEA. For the CDR3, the DNA is TGCAGCGCCAAAATAGGGGGTCAGCCCCAGCATTTT. It codes for CSAKIGGQPQHF.

The chain couples TRBV3-1 to TRBJ2-3; the match to TRBD2 covers 9 bases. V shed 1 base and J 7 bases; nucleotides not matched to a gene: 6. Germline V gene sequence: CDR1 LGHDT, CDR2 YNNKEL (reference sequence). The CDR3 has 15 amino acids. The chain's CDR3 is CASSQVSSGGYTQYF. The CDR3 DNA follows: TGTGCCAGCAGCCAAGTTTCCAGCGGGGGGTATACGCAGTATTTT.

This sequence joins TRBV29-1 and TRBJ1-1, with D possibly TRBD1 on 5 matching bases. V lost 6 bases and J lost 1, with 12 bases in between. The germline gives CDR1 SQVTM, CDR2 ANQGSEA. The CDR3 runs to 13 residues. CDR3 amino acids: CSVRQYRNTEAFF. The CDR3 DNA is TGCAGCGTGCGACAGTATCGGAACACTGAAGCTTTCTTT. Supplemented by reference TRBV29-1 and TRBJ1-1, the full variable domain reads SAVISQKPSRDICQRGTSLTIQCQVDSQVTMMFWYRQQPGQSLTLIATANQGSEATYESGFVIDKFPISRPNLTFSTLTVSNMSPEDSSIYLCSVRQYRNTEAFFGQGTRLTVV.

This clonotype was counted between two and nine times. The chain employs TRBV6-5 and TRBJ2-3; 14 positions match TRBD2. The CDR3 runs to 16 residues. Germline loops: CDR1 MNHEY, CDR2 SVGAGI. The trim removed 0 bases at V and 11 bases at J, leaving 7 bases unmatched. CDR3 sequence: CASSYSRTSGGQEQYF. In DNA, the CDR3 is TGTGCCAGCAGTTACTCCCGGACTAGCGGGGGGCAGGAGCAGTATTTT.

Comment on this clonotype: This likely traces to a read error, being one base from a far larger clone. The CDR3 is CVSSLDTYEQYF. The CDR3 region has the DNA TGCGTCAGCAGCTTGGACACCTACGAGCAGTACTTC. The chain has TRBV5-1 and TRBJ2-7; TRBD1 might be the D (5 bases). This CDR3 has 12 amino acids. The V gene's germline CDR1 is SGHRS and CDR2 YFSETQ.

The rearrangement joins TRBV6-2 or TRBV6-3 to TRBJ2-3, with D maybe TRBD1 (5 bases). The ends were cut back, 4 bases at V and 5 bases at J, with 13 bases in the middle. CDR1 MNHEY and CDR2 SVGEGT come from the germline V gene. CDR3 length: 14 residues. For the CDR3, the DNA is TGTGCCAGCAGTTCGGCCACAGGAGAAGATACGCAGTATTTT. The encoded protein is CASSSATGEDTQYF.

This clonotype was counted between two and nine times. V is TRBV7-2 and J is TRBJ2-7; perhaps TRBD1 as D (7 bases). V lost 6 bases and J 4 bases, leaving 13 bases between the germline ends. Germline values: CDR1 SGHTA, CDR2 FQGNSA. The CDR3 runs to 13 residues. DNA of the CDR3: TGTGCCAGCAGAGATCCAGGGGGGTACGAGCAGTACTTC. Its translation: CASRDPGGYEQYF. The full variable domain, its missing parts supplied by reference TRBV7-2 and TRBJ2-7, is GAGVSQSPSNKVTEKGKDVELRCDPISGHTALYWYRQSLGQGLEFLIYFQGNSAPDKSGLPSDRFSAERTGGSVSTLTIQRTQQEDSAVYLCASRDPGGYEQYFGPGTRLTVT.

The chain uses TRBV28 and TRBJ1-1; unclear D gene. The CDR3 extends over 14 amino acids. Per germline, CDR1 MDHEN and CDR2 SYDVKM. V was clipped by 3 bases and J by 5 bases, with 13 bases between them. CDR3 sequence (DNA): TGTGCCAGCAGTTTGAGCAGCCGGATGACTGAAGCTTTCTTT. This translates into CASSLSSRMTEAFF.

This clonotype was counted between two and nine times. The chain couples TRBV7-2 to TRBJ2-1; D is possibly TRBD1 or TRBD2 (6 bases each). Germline V gene data show CDR1 as SGHTA and CDR2 as FQGNSA. Trimming removed 2 bases from V and 7 bases from J, with 15 bases in between. The CDR3 contains 15 residues. The CDR3 region is CASSLSGVQGNEQFF. The CDR3 DNA is TGTGCCAGCAGCTTATCGGGAGTACAGGGAAATGAGCAGTTCTTC.

The rearrangement links TRBV6-5 to TRBJ1-1; 7 bases line up with TRBD1. The germline V gene encodes CDR1 MNHEY and CDR2 SVGAGI. CDR3 length equals 15 residues. V gave up 2 bases and J gave up 1 base; unmatched junction bases: 4. The CDR3 DNA reads as TGTGCCAGCAGTTACCGACAGGGAGGGAACACTGAAGCTTTCTTT. Its translation: CASSYRQGGNTEAFF.

The chain combines TRBV27 with TRBJ1-4, with 8 bases identical to TRBD1. Trimming took 7 bases from V and 7 from J; bases not matched to a gene: 5. Germline CDR1 is MNHEY and CDR2 is SMNVEV (reference sequence). The CDR3 is 13 amino acids. This chain's CDR3 is CASKGQEFEKLFF. CDR3 DNA: TGTGCCAGCAAGGGACAGGAATTTGAAAAACTGTTTTTT.